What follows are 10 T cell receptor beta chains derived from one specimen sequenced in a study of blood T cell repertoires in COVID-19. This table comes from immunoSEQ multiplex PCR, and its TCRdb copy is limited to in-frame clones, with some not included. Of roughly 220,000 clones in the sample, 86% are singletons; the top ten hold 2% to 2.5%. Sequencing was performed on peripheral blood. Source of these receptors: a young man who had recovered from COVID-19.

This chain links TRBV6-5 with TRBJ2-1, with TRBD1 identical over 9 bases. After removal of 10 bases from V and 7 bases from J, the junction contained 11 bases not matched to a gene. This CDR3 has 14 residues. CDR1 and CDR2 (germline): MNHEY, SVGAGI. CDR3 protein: CAIGGTGRRNEQFF. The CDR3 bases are TGTGCCATCGGGGGGACAGGGAGACGGAATGAGCAGTTCTTC.

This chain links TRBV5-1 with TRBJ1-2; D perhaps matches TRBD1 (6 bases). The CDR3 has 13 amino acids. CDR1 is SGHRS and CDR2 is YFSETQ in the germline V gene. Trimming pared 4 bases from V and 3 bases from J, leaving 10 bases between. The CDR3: CASSPGVDYGYTF. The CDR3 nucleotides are TGCGCCAGCAGCCCAGGGGTTGACTATGGCTACACCTTC.

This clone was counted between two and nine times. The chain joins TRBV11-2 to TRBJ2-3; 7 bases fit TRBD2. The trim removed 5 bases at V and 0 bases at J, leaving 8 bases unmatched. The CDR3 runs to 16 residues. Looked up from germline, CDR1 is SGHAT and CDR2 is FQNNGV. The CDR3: CASSPLSGSSTDTQYF. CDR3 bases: TGTGCCAGCAGCCCACTTAGCGGGTCAAGCACAGATACGCAGTATTTT.

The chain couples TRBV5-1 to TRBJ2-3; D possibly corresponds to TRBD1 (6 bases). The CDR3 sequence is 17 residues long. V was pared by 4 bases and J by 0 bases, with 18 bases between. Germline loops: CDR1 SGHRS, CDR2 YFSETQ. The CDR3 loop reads CASSLVQGGDSTDTQYF. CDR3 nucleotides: TGCGCCAGCAGCCTAGTGCAAGGGGGAGATAGCACAGATACGCAGTATTTT.

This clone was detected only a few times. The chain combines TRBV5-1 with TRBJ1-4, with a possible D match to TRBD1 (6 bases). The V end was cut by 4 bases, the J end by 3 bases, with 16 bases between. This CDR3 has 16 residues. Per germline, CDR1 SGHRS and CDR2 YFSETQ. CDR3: CASSRKTGTANEKLFF. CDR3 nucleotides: TGCGCCAGCAGCCGTAAAACAGGGACCGCTAATGAAAAACTGTTTTTT.

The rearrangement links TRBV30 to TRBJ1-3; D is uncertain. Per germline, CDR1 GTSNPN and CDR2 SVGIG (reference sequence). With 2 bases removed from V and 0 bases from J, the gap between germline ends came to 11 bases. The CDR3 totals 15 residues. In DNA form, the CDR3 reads TGTGCCTGGAGTTACGCGGCAGTCTCTGGAAACACCATATATTTT. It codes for CAWSYAAVSGNTIYF.

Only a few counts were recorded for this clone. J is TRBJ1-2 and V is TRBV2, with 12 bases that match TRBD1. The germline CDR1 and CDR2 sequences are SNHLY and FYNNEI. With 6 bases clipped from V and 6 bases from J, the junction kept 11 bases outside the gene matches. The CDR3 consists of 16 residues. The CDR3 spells CASRDRDRGRGNGYTF. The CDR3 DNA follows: TGTGCCAGCAGGGACCGGGACAGGGGGCGCGGAAATGGCTACACCTTC.

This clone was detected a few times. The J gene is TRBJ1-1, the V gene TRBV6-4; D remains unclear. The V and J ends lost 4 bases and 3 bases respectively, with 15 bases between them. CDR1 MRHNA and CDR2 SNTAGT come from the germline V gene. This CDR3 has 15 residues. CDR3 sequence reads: CASSVRSFGHTEAFF. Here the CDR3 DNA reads TGTGCCAGCAGTGTCAGAAGCTTTGGGCACACTGAAGCTTTCTTT.

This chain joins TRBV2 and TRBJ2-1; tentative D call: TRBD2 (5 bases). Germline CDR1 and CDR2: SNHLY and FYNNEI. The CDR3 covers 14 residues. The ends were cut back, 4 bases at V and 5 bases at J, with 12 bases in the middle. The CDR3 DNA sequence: TGTGCCAGCAGTGTGGGAGTTGGACACAATGAGCAGTTCTTC. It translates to CASSVGVGHNEQFF.

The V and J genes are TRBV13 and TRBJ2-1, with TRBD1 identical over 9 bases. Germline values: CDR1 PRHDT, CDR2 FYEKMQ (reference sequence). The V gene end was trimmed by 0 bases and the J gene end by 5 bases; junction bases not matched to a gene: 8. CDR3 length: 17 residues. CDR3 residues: CASSLGGQGTMDNEQFF. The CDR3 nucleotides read TGTGCCAGCAGCTTAGGGGGACAGGGTACAATGGACAATGAGCAGTTCTTC.